The entry that follows covers one T cell receptor (beta chain) sequence. Its target is not known. The sample originates from a study of T cell repertoires in cytomegalovirus infection. Each CDR3 protein is one row after TCRdb ran MiXCR on the reads. This sample yields hundreds of thousands of distinct CDR3 sequences, of which 33% are seen a single time; roughly 18% belongs to the top ten. Germline lookup yields CDR1 SGHTA and CDR2 FQGNSA. CDR3 length: 13 amino acids. Trimming left V 5 bases short and J 10 bases short, with 12 bases between. Sequenced here: cultured PBMCs, sampled from culture after CMV antigen stimulation. The source of this sequence is a human donor in good health (CMV status not recorded). Some clones in this sample may be carry-over from other donors' samples. The V and J genes are TRBV7-2 and TRBJ1-6; perhaps TRBD1 as D (5 bases). The CDR3 DNA reads as TGTGCCAGCAGCCCCTCGAGGGGCTCACCCCTCCACTTT. This translates into CASSPSRGSPLHF.